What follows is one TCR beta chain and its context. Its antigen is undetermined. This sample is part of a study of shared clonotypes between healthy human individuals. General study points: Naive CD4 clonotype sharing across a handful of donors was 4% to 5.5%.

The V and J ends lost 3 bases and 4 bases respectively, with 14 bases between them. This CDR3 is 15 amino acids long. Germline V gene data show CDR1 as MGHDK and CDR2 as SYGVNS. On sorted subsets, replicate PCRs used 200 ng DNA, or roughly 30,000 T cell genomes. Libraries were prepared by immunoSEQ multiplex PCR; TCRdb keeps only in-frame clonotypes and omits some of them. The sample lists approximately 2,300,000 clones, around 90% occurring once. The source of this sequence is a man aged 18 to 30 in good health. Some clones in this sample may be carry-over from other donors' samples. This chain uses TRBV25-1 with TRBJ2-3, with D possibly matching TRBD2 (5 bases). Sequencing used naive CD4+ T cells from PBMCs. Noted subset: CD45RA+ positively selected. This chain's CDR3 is CASSDLAGSADTQYF. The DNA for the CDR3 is TGTGCCAGCAGTGACCTAGCTGGTTCGGCAGATACGCAGTATTTT.